One and the same sample provided the 30 T cell receptor beta chains below, sequenced in a study of T cells in Graves' hyperthyroidism and ophthalmopathy. TCR beta CDR3 sequences were amplified from RNA transcripts. The HTBI primer set drove a first-round RT-PCR of the TCR CDR3. A single record per CDR3 protein comes from TCRdb applying MiXCR to the multiplex PCR reads. The top ten hold roughly 11% of the sample, which has over 300,000 distinct CDR3 sequences, over 11% seen once. What was sequenced was blood. These TCRs come from a woman in her sixties or seventies with Graves' hyperthyroidism.

The chain carries TRBV19 and TRBJ1-2, with a weak D call TRBD1 (6 bases). Trimming removed 10 bases from V and 4 bases from J, with 19 bases in between. The CDR3 extends over 14 amino acids. Germline V gene sequence: CDR1 LNHDA, CDR2 SQIVND (reference sequence). In DNA form, the CDR3 reads TGTGCCATCCACCCCACCGGGGGCAGCTATGGCTACACCTTC. Translating it yields CAIHPTGGSYGYTF.

This clonotype was picked up many times. V is TRBV6-1 and J is TRBJ1-2; D is ambiguous. This CDR3 is built from 15 residues. The germline V gene encodes CDR1 MNHNS and CDR2 SASEGT. The ends were cut back, 3 bases at V and 3 bases at J, with 14 bases in the middle. CDR3 amino acids: CASSDYNLNYYGYTF. CDR3 DNA: TGTGCCAGCAGTGACTATAACCTGAATTACTATGGCTACACCTTC.

This clonotype showed up just a few times. Here the CDR3 reads CASSPDPGVETGELFF. CDR3 DNA: TGTGCCAGCAGCCCGGATCCGGGAGTGGAAACCGGGGAGCTGTTTTTT. The chain is built from TRBV4-2 and TRBJ2-2; weak D call: TRBD2 (6 bases). Germline loops: CDR1 LGHNA, CDR2 YNFKEQ. Trimming pared 4 bases from V and 5 bases from J, leaving 17 bases between. The CDR3 extends over 16 amino acids.

This clonotype was observed at least ten times. This chain uses TRBV27 with TRBJ2-7; perhaps TRBD1 as D (6 bases). Trimming pared 7 bases from V and 5 bases from J, leaving 15 bases between. CDR3 length equals 13 residues. From germline, CDR1 is MNHEY and CDR2 SMNVEV (reference sequence). In nucleotides, the CDR3 is TGTGCCAGCAACTGTGGGACACGGAACGAGCAGTACTTC. Amino acid sequence: CASNCGTRNEQYF.

Many counts were recorded for this clonotype. This chain connects TRBV27 to TRBJ2-7, with D maybe TRBD1 (5 bases). The CDR3 contains 14 residues. Germline V gives CDR1 MNHEY, CDR2 SMNVEV (reference sequence). V was cut by 10 bases and J by 1 base, with 17 bases left in between. The CDR3 DNA sequence: TGTGCCACCTCCTCCCAGGGCCCATCCTACGAGCAGTACTTC. Protein: CATSSQGPSYEQYF.

This clonotype was recorded at least ten times. The chain employs TRBV7-3 and TRBJ2-1; no clear D. The CDR3 has 12 residues. Germline-derived CDR1 and CDR2 are SGHTA and FQGTGA. Between the trimmed V and J ends, which lost 1 base and 5 bases, there was a span of 3 bases. The CDR3, as DNA: TGTGCCAGCAGCTTAATACACAATGAGCAGTTCTTC. This translates into CASSLIHNEQFF.

This clonotype has a count of ten or more. V usage is TRBV6-5 and J usage is TRBJ1-6; D is uncertain. This CDR3 is 13 amino acids long. V lost 1 base, J lost 8 bases, and 6 bases lay in between. CDR1 and CDR2 from the germline V gene are MNHEY and SVGAGI. The CDR3 protein is CASSYFGDSPLHF. Here the CDR3 DNA reads TGTGCCAGCAGTTACTTTGGGGATTCACCCCTCCACTTT.

This clonotype has more than one count but fewer than ten. The CDR3 here is CSVGGTEETQYF. CDR3 sequence (DNA): TGCAGCGTTGGCGGGACCGAAGAGACCCAGTACTTC. The V and J genes are TRBV29-1 and TRBJ2-5; D possibly corresponds to TRBD2 (6 bases). Germline V lookup: CDR1 SQVTM, CDR2 ANQGSEA. This CDR3 contains 12 residues. Deletions cut 4 bases from V and 3 bases from J, with 9 bases between.

This clonotype has at least ten counts. This chain joins TRBV2 and TRBJ2-7, with a tentative D call TRBD1 (5 bases). Trimming removed 1 base at V and 1 base at J, with 11 bases between. CDR3 size: 15 residues. CDR1 is SNHLY and CDR2 is FYNNEI in the germline V gene. CDR3 DNA sequence: TGTGCCAGCAGTGAAGTCGGGCAGGGTTCCTACGAGCAGTACTTC. Amino acids: CASSEVGQGSYEQYF.

This clonotype was counted ten times or more. The V gene is TRBV12-3 or TRBV12-4, the J gene TRBJ2-1; the match to TRBD2 covers 9 bases. The CDR3 runs 15 residues. Trimming took 1 base from V and 3 from J; bases not matched to a gene: 1. The CDR3, as DNA: TGTGCCAGCAGTTTAGATAGCGGGAGCTACAATGAGCAGTTCTTC. This gives the protein CASSLDSGSYNEQFF.

There are a few counts of this clonotype. V gene TRBV5-4 combines with J gene TRBJ2-2, with D possibly TRBD1 on 5 matching bases. CDR1 is SGHNT, CDR2 YYREEE, per germline (reference sequence). CDR3 length: 15 residues. Trimming removed 5 bases at V and 1 base at J, with 12 bases between. CDR3 protein: CASRDQDKNTGELFF. As DNA, the CDR3 is TGTGCCAGCAGGGACCAGGACAAGAACACCGGGGAGCTGTTTTTT.

In its sample, this clonotype was seen many times. The chain employs TRBV11-1 and TRBJ2-2; D unclear. In germline, CDR1 is SGHAT, CDR2 FQDESV (reference sequence). V was pared by 3 bases and J by 5 bases, with 7 bases between. There are 13 residues in the CDR3. CDR3 nucleotide sequence: TGTGCCAGCAGCTTGCAAGTAACCGGGGAGCTGTTTTTT. It yields the protein CASSLQVTGELFF. The whole variable domain, filled in from reference TRBV11-1 and TRBJ2-2, reads EAEVAQSPRYKITEKSQAVAFWCDPISGHATLYWYRQILGQGPELLVQFQDESVVDDSQLPKDRFSAERLKGVDSTLKIQPAELGDSAMYLCASSLQVTGELFFGEGSRLTVL.

The table lists this clonotype with many counts. The V and J genes are TRBV20-1 and TRBJ2-1; D possibly corresponds to TRBD2 (6 bases). V dropped 5 bases and J dropped 7 bases, with 21 bases sitting between them. Germline lookup yields CDR1 DFQATT and CDR2 SNEGSKA (reference sequence). The CDR3 contains 15 residues. CDR3 protein: CSAGLKGRTNNEQFF. The CDR3 bases are TGCAGTGCTGGCCTTAAGGGGAGGACTAATAATGAGCAGTTCTTC.

The table lists this clonotype with many counts. The gene calls are TRBV5-1 and TRBJ1-2, with 9 bases matching TRBD1. The CDR3 consists of 16 residues. With V trimmed by 1 base and J by 5 bases, 9 bases remained unmatched. CDR1 and CDR2 from the germline V gene are SGHRS and YFSETQ. CDR3 bases: TGCGCCAGCAGCTTGTGGGGACAGGGAGACCTTTATGGCTACACCTTC. This translates into CASSLWGQGDLYGYTF.

The chain recombines TRBV5-1 with TRBJ2-5; D gene uncertain. V was shortened by 2 bases and J by 4 bases, with 15 bases between the two germline ends. This CDR3 spans 15 amino acids. The germline V gene encodes CDR1 SGHRS and CDR2 YFSETQ. In DNA form, the CDR3 reads TGCGCCAGCAGCTTCCAGACTTGGAGAGGAGAGACCCAGTACTTC. Its protein product is CASSFQTWRGETQYF.

This clonotype was counted at least ten times. The chain employs TRBV6-6 and TRBJ1-1; no firm D call. Between the trimmed V and J ends, which lost 0 bases and 0 bases, there was a span of 8 bases. Looked up from germline, CDR1 is MNHNY and CDR2 is SVGAGI (reference sequence). This CDR3 contains 15 residues. The CDR3 DNA reads TGTGCCAGCAGTTACTCGGTTTCGATGAACACTGAAGCTTTCTTT. Amino acid sequence: CASSYSVSMNTEAFF.

Concerning this clonotype: This may come from a read error, since a much larger clone is one base off. The chain uses TRBV20-1 and TRBJ1-1; 7 bases match TRBD1. CDR1 is DFQATT, CDR2 SNEGSKA, per germline (reference sequence). This CDR3 is 15 amino acids long. CDR3 region: CSARIFDRANTGAFF. CDR3 coding DNA: TGCAGTGCTAGAATTTTCGACAGGGCGAACACTGGAGCTTTCTTT.

The table lists this clonotype with many counts. The rearrangement links TRBV12-3 or TRBV12-4 to TRBJ1-1; perhaps TRBD1 as D (5 bases). Trimming took 6 bases from V and 5 from J, leaving 16 bases between them. This CDR3 is built from 14 residues. This chain's CDR3 is CASSSTSGGTEAFF. The CDR3, as DNA: TGTGCCAGCAGCTCCACCTCTGGGGGGACTGAAGCTTTCTTT.

This clonotype was seen many times. The chain uses TRBV12-3 or TRBV12-4 and TRBJ2-3; D unclear. V was cut by 6 bases and J by 4 bases, with 11 bases left in between. The CDR3 runs to 13 residues. CDR3 sequence reads: CASSPLGADTQYF. The CDR3, as DNA: TGTGCCAGCAGCCCCCTCGGCGCAGATACGCAGTATTTT.

This clonotype has at least ten counts. The chain links TRBV20-1 to TRBJ2-2; 8 bases agree with TRBD1. The ends lost 0 bases at V and 3 bases at J; junction bases unmatched: 6. Germline V lookup: CDR1 DFQATT, CDR2 SNEGSKA (reference sequence). The CDR3 contains 16 residues. This CDR3 is CSAREVDRDDTGELFF. DNA of the CDR3: TGCAGTGCTAGAGAAGTGGACAGGGATGACACCGGGGAGCTGTTTTTT.

The V call is TRBV4-1, the J call TRBJ2-1, with 7 positions matching TRBD2. The CDR3 length is 19 residues. The germline CDR1 and CDR2 sequences are MGHRA and YSYEKL. J was trimmed by 4 bases and V by 0 bases; bases with no gene match: 15. CDR3 in amino acids: CASSQEPPFSGLLYNEQFF. DNA for the CDR3: TGCGCCAGCAGCCAAGAACCCCCATTTAGCGGGCTTCTGTACAATGAGCAGTTCTTC.

This clonotype showed up many times. The CDR3 sequence is CASSHRGIWSSGSVTYEQFF. CDR3 DNA: TGTGCCAGCAGTCATCGGGGGATTTGGTCTAGCGGGAGTGTGACGTATGAGCAGTTCTTC. The chain combines TRBV12-3 or TRBV12-4 with TRBJ2-1; 10 bases are a match to TRBD2. V lost 5 bases, J lost 8 bases, and 24 bases stayed unmatched. This CDR3 has 20 residues.

This clonotype has more than one count but fewer than ten. A read error is possible here, since a much larger clone lies one base away. The chain joins TRBV10-3 to TRBJ2-7; TRBD2 is a possible D gene (5 bases). The J call is doubtful: the DNA matches TRBJ2-1 better. In germline, CDR1 is ENHRY, CDR2 SYGVKD. The CDR3 runs to 15 residues. The CDR3 DNA sequence: TGTGCCATCAGTGAGAACTGGGAGAGCTCCTACGAGCAGTTCTTC. This translates into CAISENWESSYEQFF.

In this sample, this clonotype turned up a few times. The chain couples TRBV5-1 to TRBJ2-3; 14 nucleotides align to TRBD2. With 4 bases clipped from V and 6 bases from J, the junction kept 7 bases outside the gene matches. This CDR3 contains 16 residues. Germline V gene sequence: CDR1 SGHRS, CDR2 YFSETQ. The CDR3 spells CASSTGTSGSGDTQYF. CDR3 DNA: TGCGCCAGCAGCACGGGGACTAGCGGGAGTGGTGATACGCAGTATTTT.

The chain uses TRBV6-1 and TRBJ1-1; D call uncertain. V was trimmed by 6 bases and J by 4 bases, leaving 9 bases between them. The CDR3 contains 12 residues. Germline V gene lookup returns CDR1 MNHNS and CDR2 SASEGT. In nucleotides, the CDR3 is TGTGCCAGCAGGGACCTCGGCACTGAAGCTTTCTTT. Translating it yields CASRDLGTEAFF.

Ten or more counts support this clonotype. The rearrangement links TRBV7-9 to TRBJ2-2; possible D gene TRBD2, 6 bases. The V gene lost 2 bases and the J gene lost 1 base, with 8 bases spanning the gap. The CDR3 contains 15 residues. Germline V gene data show CDR1 as SEHNR and CDR2 as FQNEAQ (reference sequence). The CDR3: CASSLTGENTGELFF. CDR3 nucleotides: TGTGCCAGCAGCTTAACGGGGGAGAACACCGGGGAGCTGTTTTTT.

The rearrangement uses TRBV7-9 and TRBJ2-6, with TRBD1 identical over 7 bases. Germline CDR1 SEHNR, CDR2 FQNEAQ (reference sequence). The CDR3 loop spans 15 amino acids. J was trimmed by 11 bases and V by 5 bases; bases with no gene match: 12. Written as DNA, the CDR3 is TGTGCCAGCAGCCCTAGTCCGGGACAGCCCTACGTCCTGACTTTC. It is translated as CASSPSPGQPYVLTF.

Ten or more counts support this clonotype. V gene TRBV6-1 combines with J gene TRBJ1-1; D gene unclear. V shed 2 bases and J shed 0 bases, with 7 bases lying between them. CDR1 MNHNS and CDR2 SASEGT come from the germline V gene. The CDR3 has 14 amino acids. The CDR3 nucleotides read TGTGCCAGCAGTGAACCCCACATGAACACTGAAGCTTTCTTT. This sequence encodes CASSEPHMNTEAFF.

This clonotype was seen a handful of times. A much larger clone lies one base from this, so it may be a read error. The CDR3 reads CASSSGQGWETQYF. The CDR3 DNA reads as TGTGCCAGCAGCTCAGGACAGGGATGGGAGACCCAGTACTTC. This chain links TRBV12-3 or TRBV12-4 with TRBJ2-5, with TRBD1 identical over 8 bases. This CDR3 spans 14 amino acids. The junction had 8 bases not matched to a gene; V was cut back by 6 bases and J by 5 bases.

This clonotype appeared many times. The chain uses TRBV27 and TRBJ1-1; 9 positions agree with TRBD1. Losses at the gene ends were 7 bases for V and 1 base for J; bases not matched to a gene: 16. The germline V gene has CDR1 MNHEY and CDR2 SMNVEV (reference sequence). CDR3 length equals 18 residues. The CDR3 region is CASTKLAGTGLQNTEAFF. CDR3 nucleotide sequence: TGTGCCAGCACCAAACTCGCCGGGACAGGGTTACAGAACACTGAAGCTTTCTTT.